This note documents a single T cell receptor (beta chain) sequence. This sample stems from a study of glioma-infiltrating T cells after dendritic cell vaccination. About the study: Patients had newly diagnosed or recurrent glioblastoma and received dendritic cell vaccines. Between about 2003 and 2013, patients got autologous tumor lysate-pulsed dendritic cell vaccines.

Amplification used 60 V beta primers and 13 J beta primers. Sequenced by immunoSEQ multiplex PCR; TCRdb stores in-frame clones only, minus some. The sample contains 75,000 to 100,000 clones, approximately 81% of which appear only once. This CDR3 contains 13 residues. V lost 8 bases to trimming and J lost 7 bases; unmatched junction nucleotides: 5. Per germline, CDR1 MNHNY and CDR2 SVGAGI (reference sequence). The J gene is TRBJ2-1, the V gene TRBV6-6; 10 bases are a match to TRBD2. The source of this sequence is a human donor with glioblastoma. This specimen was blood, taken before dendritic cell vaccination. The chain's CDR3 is CASLAGAGNEQFF. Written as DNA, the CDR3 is TGTGCCAGCCTAGCGGGAGCGGGTAATGAGCAGTTCTTC.